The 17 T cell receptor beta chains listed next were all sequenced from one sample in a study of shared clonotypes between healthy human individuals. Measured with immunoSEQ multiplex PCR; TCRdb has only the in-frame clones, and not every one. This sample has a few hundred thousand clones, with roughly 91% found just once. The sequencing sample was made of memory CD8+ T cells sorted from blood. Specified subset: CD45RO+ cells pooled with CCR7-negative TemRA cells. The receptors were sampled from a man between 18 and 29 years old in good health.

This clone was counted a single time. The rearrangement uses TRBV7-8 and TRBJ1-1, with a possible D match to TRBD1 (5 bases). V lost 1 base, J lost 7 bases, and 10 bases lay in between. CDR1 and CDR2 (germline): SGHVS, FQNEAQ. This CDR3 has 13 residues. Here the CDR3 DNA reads TGTGCCAGCAGCTTAGTTGGGGGTCGTGAAGCTTTCTTT. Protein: CASSLVGGREAFF.

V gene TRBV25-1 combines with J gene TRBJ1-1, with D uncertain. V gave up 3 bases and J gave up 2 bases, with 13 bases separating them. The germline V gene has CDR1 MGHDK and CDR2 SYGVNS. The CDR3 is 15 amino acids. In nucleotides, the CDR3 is TGTGCCAGCAGTGATCGTGGACGGAAAAACACTGAAGCTTTCTTT. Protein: CASSDRGRKNTEAFF.

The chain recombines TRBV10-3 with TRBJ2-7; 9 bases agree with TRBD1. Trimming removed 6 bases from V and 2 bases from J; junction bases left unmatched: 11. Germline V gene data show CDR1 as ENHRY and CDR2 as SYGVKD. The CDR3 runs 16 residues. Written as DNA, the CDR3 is TGTGCCATCAGCCAAACTCGGACAGGGGAGACCTACGAGCAGTACTTC. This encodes CAISQTRTGETYEQYF.

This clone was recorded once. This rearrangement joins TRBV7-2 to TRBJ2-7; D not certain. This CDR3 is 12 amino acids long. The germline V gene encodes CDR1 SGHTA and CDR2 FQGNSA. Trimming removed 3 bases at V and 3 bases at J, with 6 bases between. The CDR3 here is CASSFQNYEQYF. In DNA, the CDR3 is TGTGCCAGCAGCTTCCAGAACTACGAGCAGTACTTC.

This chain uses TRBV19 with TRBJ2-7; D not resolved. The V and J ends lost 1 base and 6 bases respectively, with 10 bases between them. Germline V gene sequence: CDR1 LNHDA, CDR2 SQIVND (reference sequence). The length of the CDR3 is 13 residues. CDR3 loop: CASSIGLLSEQYF. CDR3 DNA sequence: TGTGCCAGTAGTATAGGATTACTCTCCGAGCAGTACTTC. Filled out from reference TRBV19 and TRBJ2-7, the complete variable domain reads DGGITQSPKYLFRKEGQNVTLSCEQNLNHDAMYWYRQDPGQGLRLIYYSQIVNDFQKGDIAEGYSVSREKKESFPLTVTSAQKNPTAFYLCASSIGLLSEQYFGPGTRLTVT.

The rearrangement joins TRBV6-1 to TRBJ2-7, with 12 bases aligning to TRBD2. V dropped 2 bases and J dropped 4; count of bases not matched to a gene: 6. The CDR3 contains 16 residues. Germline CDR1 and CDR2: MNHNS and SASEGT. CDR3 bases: TGTGCCAGCAGTGAAAGACTAGCGGGAGACCAATACGAGCAGTACTTC. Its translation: CASSERLAGDQYEQYF.

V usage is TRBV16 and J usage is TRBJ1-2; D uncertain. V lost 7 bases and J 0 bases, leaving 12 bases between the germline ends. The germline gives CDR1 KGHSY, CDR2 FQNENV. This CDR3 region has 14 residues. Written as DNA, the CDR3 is TGTGCCAGCACCCAGACATCAGCTAACTATGGCTACACCTTC. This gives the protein CASTQTSANYGYTF.

The CDR3 is CASSELGGIYNEQFF. The CDR3 DNA follows: TGTGCCAGCAGTGAACTGGGGGGGATCTACAATGAGCAGTTCTTC. The chain employs TRBV6-1 and TRBJ2-1; 7 bases agree with TRBD2. Germline CDR1 MNHNS, CDR2 SASEGT. This CDR3 contains 15 residues. The V gene end was trimmed by 2 bases and the J gene end by 3 bases; junction bases not matched to a gene: 4.

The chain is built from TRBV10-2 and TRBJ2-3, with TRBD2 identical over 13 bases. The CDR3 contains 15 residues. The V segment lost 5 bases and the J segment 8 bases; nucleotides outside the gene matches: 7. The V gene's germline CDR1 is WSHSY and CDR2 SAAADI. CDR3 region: CASSPLAGGPGTQYF. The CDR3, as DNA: TGCGCCAGCAGTCCACTAGCGGGAGGGCCGGGTACGCAGTATTTT.

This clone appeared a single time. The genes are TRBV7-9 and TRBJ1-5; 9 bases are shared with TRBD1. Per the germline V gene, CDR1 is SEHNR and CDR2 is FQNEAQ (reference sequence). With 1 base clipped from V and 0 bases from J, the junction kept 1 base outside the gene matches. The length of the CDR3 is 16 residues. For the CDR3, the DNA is TGTGCCAGCAGCTTAGGGACAGGGGATAGCAATCAGCCCCAGCATTTT. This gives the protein CASSLGTGDSNQPQHF.

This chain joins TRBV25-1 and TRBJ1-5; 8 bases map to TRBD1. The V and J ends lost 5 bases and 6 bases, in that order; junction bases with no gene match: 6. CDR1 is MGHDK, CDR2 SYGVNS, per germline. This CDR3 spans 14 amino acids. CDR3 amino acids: CASSPGGYGQPQHF. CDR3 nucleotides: TGTGCCAGCAGTCCAGGGGGCTACGGTCAGCCCCAGCATTTT.

CDR3 DNA: TGCAGCGTTGATTCGAGCGGGGGGGTATTTTACAATGAGCAGTTCTTC. Its protein is CSVDSSGGVFYNEQFF. The genes are TRBV29-1 and TRBJ2-1; 10 bases map to TRBD2. Germline CDR1 is SQVTM and CDR2 is ANQGSEA. The CDR3 consists of 16 residues. V shed 3 bases and J 4 bases; nucleotides not matched to a gene: 9.

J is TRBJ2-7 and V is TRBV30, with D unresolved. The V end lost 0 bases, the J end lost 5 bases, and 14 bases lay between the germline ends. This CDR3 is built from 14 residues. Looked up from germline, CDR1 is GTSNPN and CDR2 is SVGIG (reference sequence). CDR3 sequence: CAWSVVRNMDEQYF. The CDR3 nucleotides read TGTGCCTGGAGTGTGGTCAGAAACATGGACGAGCAGTACTTC.

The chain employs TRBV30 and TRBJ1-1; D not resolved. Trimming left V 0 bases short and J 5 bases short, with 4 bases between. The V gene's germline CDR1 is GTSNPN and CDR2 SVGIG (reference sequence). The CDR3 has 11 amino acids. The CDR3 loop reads CAWSVPTEAFF. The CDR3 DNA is TGTGCCTGGAGTGTCCCAACTGAAGCTTTCTTT.

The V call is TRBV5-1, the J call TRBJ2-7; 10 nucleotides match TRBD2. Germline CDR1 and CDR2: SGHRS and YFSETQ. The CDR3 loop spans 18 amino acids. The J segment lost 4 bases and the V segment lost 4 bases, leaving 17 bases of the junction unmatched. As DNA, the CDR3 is TGCGCCAGCAGCGCCGTATGGCTAGCGGGAGATTCGAGTTACGAGCAGTACTTC. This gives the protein CASSAVWLAGDSSYEQYF.

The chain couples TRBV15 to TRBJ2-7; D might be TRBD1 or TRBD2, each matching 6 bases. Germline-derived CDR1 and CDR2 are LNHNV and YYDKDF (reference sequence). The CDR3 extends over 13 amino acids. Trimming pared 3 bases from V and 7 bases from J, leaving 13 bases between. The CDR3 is CATSSGGLWEQYF. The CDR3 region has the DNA TGTGCCACCAGCAGCGGGGGCCTTTGGGAGCAGTACTTC.

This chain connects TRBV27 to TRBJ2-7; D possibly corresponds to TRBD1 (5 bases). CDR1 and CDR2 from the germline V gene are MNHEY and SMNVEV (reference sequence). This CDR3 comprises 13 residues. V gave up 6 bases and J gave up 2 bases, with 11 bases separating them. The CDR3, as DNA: TGTGCCAGCAGAAAGACAGATACCTACGAGCAGTACTTC. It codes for CASRKTDTYEQYF.